A single sample is the source of the 15 T cell receptor beta chains below, sequenced in a study of CD8+ T cells in alopecia areata (dated by TCRdb to about 2018). Pooled mouse cutaneous lymph node cells were stained for CD4, CD8alpha, NKG2D, NKG2ACE and other markers, then sorted on a BD Influx. Libraries were constructed by the immunoSEQ multiplex PCR assay. For TCR sequencing, RNA was extracted from every sample and reverse transcribed into cDNA to serve as template. The table was pulled from immuneACCESS by TCRdb, which kept in-frame rearrangements only. Such tables lose some clones; where checked, under half of the loss comes from unresolved V genes, and the rest has no known cause. The sample features 200,000 to 300,000 clones, and none is a singleton. In total, the top ten clones hold 0.9% to 1.5% of the sample. Material: CD4+ T cells sorted from a lymph node. The receptor source for this set is a C3H/HeJ mouse with alopecia areata. This strain of mice has MHC haplotype H2-k.

About this clone itself: The gene symbols are mouse symbols. The read halts 4 residues ahead of the CDR3 end, with the missing end drawn from the germline J gene. The V gene is TRBV13-3, the J gene TRBJ2-1; weak D call: TRBD2 (6 bases). Germline values: CDR1 NNHDY, CDR2 SYVADS. The CDR3 is 16 amino acids. V was shortened by 2 bases and J by 3 bases, with 15 bases between the two germline ends. The CDR3 bases that were read are TGTGCCAGCAGTGAAGAACTGGGAGACTCCTATGCT. It is translated as CASSEELGDSYA. The complete CDR3 protein is CASSEELGDSYAEQFF.

This clone has only a few counts. Here the gene names and germline are mouse. The read terminates 4 residues before the CDR3 end, so the remaining end is supplied by the germline J gene. The rearrangement joins TRBV19 to TRBJ2-5; TRBD1 agrees at 10 bases. Germline values: CDR1 FNHDT, CDR2 SITEND (reference sequence). The V gene end was trimmed by 4 bases and the J gene end by 0 bases; junction bases not matched to a gene: 2. The CDR3 loop spans 15 amino acids. The CDR3 loop reads CASSGQGGNQDTQYF. CDR3 DNA, as far as it was read: TGTGCCAGCAGTGGACAGGGGGGTAACCAAGAC.

Worth noting for this clone: Gene names follow the mouse nomenclature. The CDR3 end falls 4 residues outside the read, so it is completed with the germline J gene. The chain has TRBV1 and TRBJ1-1; possibly TRBD1 for D (6 bases). CDR3 size: 16 residues. Germline V gene data show CDR1 as NSQYPW and CDR2 as LRSPGD (reference sequence). V lost 0 bases to trimming and J lost 0 bases, with 11 bases between them. The sequenced part of the CDR3 DNA is TGCACCTGCAGTGCAGATGAGGACAGTGCAAACACA. The encoded protein is CTCSADEDSANT. In full, the CDR3 is CTCSADEDSANTEVFF. Using reference TRBV1 and TRBJ1-1 for the parts outside the CDR3, the full variable domain is VTLLEQNPRWRLVPRGQAVNLRCILKNSQYPWMSWYQQDLQKQLQWLFTLRSPGDKEVKSLPGADYLATRVTDTELRLQVANMSQGRTLYCTCSADEDSANTEVFFGKGTRLTVV.

This clone was seen a few times. The genes are named according to mouse. The observed sequence ends 4 residues before the CDR3 terminus, with the missing tail filled in from the germline J gene. The chain uses TRBV17 and TRBJ2-4, with 10 bases matching TRBD2. The CDR3 contains 17 residues. The V gene's germline CDR1 is MNHDT and CDR2 YYDKIL. The V gene end was trimmed by 3 bases and the J gene end by 1 base; junction bases not matched to a gene: 7. Partial CDR3 DNA: TGTGCTAGCAGTAGGATCTGGGGGGGCAAGGGTCAAAAC. This translates into CASSRIWGGKGQN. The CDR3, in full, reads CASSRIWGGKGQNTLYF.

Ten or more counts support this clone. Germline and genes: mouse. The DNA ends 4 residues before the CDR3 does, and the rest of the CDR3 is filled in from the germline J gene. The chain joins TRBV1 to TRBJ1-2; unclear D gene. The germline V gene encodes CDR1 NSQYPW and CDR2 LRSPGD (reference sequence). The CDR3 length is 14 residues. V was clipped by 1 base and J by 0 bases, with 6 bases between them. CDR3 bases read: TGCACCTGCAGTGCAGCGACAACAAACTCC. Protein sequence: CTCSAATTNS. The whole CDR3 protein reads CTCSAATTNSDYTF.

This clone appeared a few times. Mouse gene names apply. The read stops 4 residues short of the end of the CDR3; the missing end is completed from the germline J gene. This rearrangement joins TRBV13-1 to TRBJ2-3; 7 nucleotides align to TRBD2. V shed 1 base and J 3 bases; nucleotides not matched to a gene: 5. The V gene's germline CDR1 is NSHNY and CDR2 SYGAGN. This CDR3 has 15 amino acids. CDR3 amino acids: CASSDWGVRAETLYF. The DNA read from the CDR3 is TGTGCCAGCAGTGATTGGGGGGTTCGAGCAGAA.

This clone was picked up a small number of times. Gene labels here are mouse ones. The read falls 4 residues short of the CDR3 end, and the missing part is taken from the germline J gene. V and J are TRBV5 and TRBJ2-5; 10 positions match TRBD2. The length of the CDR3 is 18 residues. Per germline, CDR1 LGHNA and CDR2 YNLKQL (reference sequence). The V segment lost 0 bases and the J segment 2 bases; nucleotides outside the gene matches: 8. The DNA read from the CDR3 is TGTGCCAGCAGCCAAGATTTGGGACTGGGGACCCTCCAAGAC. It is translated as CASSQDLGLGTLQD. The complete CDR3 protein is CASSQDLGLGTLQDTQYF.

This clone was counted between two and nine times. Mouse names are used for the genes. The read stops 4 residues short of the end of the CDR3; the missing end is completed from the germline J gene. The chain is built from TRBV13-3 and TRBJ2-7; 12 bases are shared with TRBD2. CDR1 NNHDY and CDR2 SYVADS come from the germline V gene. Germline trimming cut 2 bases from V and 0 bases from J; bases unmatched to any gene: 6. CDR3 size: 17 residues. The covered CDR3 bases are TGTGCCAGCAGTGAGACCCCGGACTGGGGGGGCTCCTAT. Residues: CASSETPDWGGSY. The whole CDR3 sequence reads CASSETPDWGGSYEQYF.

Regarding this clone: Gene and germline names: mouse. With the read ending 4 residues before the CDR3 end, the germline J gene is used to fill in that end. The chain employs TRBV14 and TRBJ2-2; 10 nucleotides line up with TRBD1. Per germline, CDR1 SGHDT and CDR2 FRDEAV. The junction had 2 bases not matched to a gene; V was cut back by 5 bases and J by 4 bases. There are 14 residues in the CDR3. This CDR3 is CASSWTGGTGQLYF. The DNA read from the CDR3 is TGTGCCAGCAGCTGGACAGGGGGCACCGGG.

Turning to this clone: The listed genes are named as in mouse. Within the sample, other DNA sequences also encode this same CDR3. CDR3 loop: CAWSLLTSAETLYF. The part of the CDR3 DNA that was read is TGTGCCTGGAGTCTCCTGACTAGTGCAGAA. This sequence joins TRBV31 and TRBJ2-3; D is unclear. Sequencing ends 4 residues short of the CDR3 end; the germline J gene provides the rest. The CDR3 runs 14 residues. V was clipped by 0 bases and J by 0 bases, with 7 bases between them. The germline CDR1 and CDR2 sequences are GKSSPN and SITVG.

As to this clone: Gene names are mouse gene names. Coverage ceases 4 residues before the CDR3 finishes, and the germline J gene fills in the end. J is TRBJ1-1 and V is TRBV1; 9 bases match TRBD1. This CDR3 region has 15 residues. The germline V gene encodes CDR1 NSQYPW and CDR2 LRSPGD (reference sequence). The CDR3 sequence is CTCSAGRDRVSEVFF. Partial CDR3 DNA: TGCACCTGCAGTGCCGGACGGGACAGGGTATCA.

In its sample, this clone was seen a few times. Genes and germline come from the mouse. The read stops 4 residues short of the end of the CDR3; the missing end is completed from the germline J gene. This chain joins TRBV13-1 and TRBJ1-1; maybe TRBD1 (5 bases). This CDR3 contains 13 residues. The ends were cut back, 0 bases at V and 3 bases at J, with 6 bases in the middle. Looked up from germline, CDR1 is NSHNY and CDR2 is SYGAGN. CDR3 loop: CASSDGGDTEVFF. The sequenced CDR3 bases are TGTGCCAGCAGTGATGGGGGGGACACA.

A note on this clone: Gene names denote mouse genes. The read finishes 4 residues shy of the CDR3 end, and the germline J gene is used to complete it. The chain links TRBV13-1 to TRBJ2-5; perhaps TRBD1 as D (5 bases). Germline V gene data show CDR1 as NSHNY and CDR2 as SYGAGN. Trimming took 3 bases from V and 0 from J, leaving 11 bases between them. There are 15 residues in the CDR3. The CDR3 region is CASSGTTVNQDTQYF. CDR3 DNA (partial): TGTGCCAGCAGTGGGACGACAGTTAACCAAGAC.

The table lists this clone with a few counts. All gene names here are mouse names. The read ends 4 residues before the CDR3 terminus; that terminus is restored from the germline J gene. The chain has TRBV14 and TRBJ2-2, with D possibly TRBD1 on 6 matching bases. Trimming removed 2 bases at V and 0 bases at J, with 8 bases between. Germline CDR1 reads SGHDT; CDR2 reads FRDEAV. The CDR3 is made up of 15 amino acids. The CDR3 bases that were read are TGTGCCAGCAGTTTTACAGGGTCAAACACCGGG. Residues: CASSFTGSNTG. The full CDR3 sequence reads CASSFTGSNTGQLYF.

This clone was seen more than once but under ten times. Gene names and germline refer to mouse. The read is 4 residues too short to cover the CDR3 end, so that end is filled in from the germline J gene. The chain is built from TRBV19 and TRBJ2-7; D remains ambiguous. This CDR3 has 12 residues. CDR1 is FNHDT and CDR2 is SITEND in the germline V gene (reference sequence). Partial CDR3 DNA: TGTGCCAGCAGTAATCAGCCTTAT. Translating gives CASSNQPY. The whole CDR3 reads CASSNQPYEQYF.